What follows describes a single TCR beta chain. The antigen is unknown. The sample belongs to a study of shared clonotypes between healthy human individuals. Overall study results and limits: Researchers found naive subsets generally carried larger estimated richness than memory subsets. Clonotypes shared by all four donors outscored non-shared clonotypes in generation probability. For sorted subsets, rarefaction showed incomplete sequencing despite large depth.

Losses at the gene ends were 6 bases for V and 5 bases for J; bases not matched to a gene: 9. CDR3 length: 14 residues. Germline-derived CDR1 and CDR2 are LNHDA and SQIVND (reference sequence). The repertoire was sequenced with immunoSEQ multiplex PCR; TCRdb's copy has only in-frame clones and lacks some. The sample has hundreds of thousands of clones, 90% to 95% seen once; the top ten hold approximately 24%. CD8 cells classed as naive were CD45RO-negative and positively selected for CCR7, excluding terminally differentiated effector memory CD45RA+ cells. The chain combines TRBV19 with TRBJ2-7; 8 bases align to TRBD1. The sample taken for sequencing was naive CD8+ T cells sorted from blood. This sequence was found in a man younger than 45 in good health. Written as DNA, the CDR3 is TGTGCCAGTAGCATCTTGACAGGGGTTAACGAGCAGTACTTC. Amino acids: CASSILTGVNEQYF.